The rows below give T cell receptor beta chains drawn from one sample of a study of blood T cells in healthy people across ages. Via MiXCR, TCRdb re-called the 5' RACE reads, giving one row per CDR3 protein. The sample lists about 940,000 distinct CDR3 sequences, roughly 48% seen once, with under 15% in the top ten. What was sequenced was blood. Receptor source: a man aged 25 to 40 in good health. CDR3s include the opening cysteine and the closing phenylalanine or tryptophan. D genes are given only for firm matches. Rows give clone size only sometimes, using once, few, many, or a class for an expanded clone.

.	TRBV9	TRBJ2-2	.	TGTGCCAGCAGCGTGCCGATCACCGGGGAGCTGTTTTTT	CASSVPITGELFF
.	TRBV20-1	TRBJ1-2	.	TGCAGTGAAACGGGACGCAGCGAAAATGGCTACACCTTC	CSETGRSENGYTF
TRBD2	TRBV6-2/TRBV6-3	TRBJ2-5	.	TGTGCCAGCAGTTACGGGACTAGCGGGGGGGCCTACCCCCGGACCCAGTACTTC	CASSYGTSGGAYPRTQYF
.	TRBV20-1	TRBJ1-4	few	TGCAGTGCTACTCCCTACCGGGACGTTAATGAAAAACTGTTTTTT	CSATPYRDVNEKLFF
.	TRBV6-2/TRBV6-3	TRBJ2-3	.	TGTGCCAGCAGCCGTAGTGATACGCAGTATTTT	CASSRSDTQYF
TRBD2	TRBV27	TRBJ2-7	.	TGTGCCAGCAGTTTAGCGGGGGGGCCCCACGAGCAGTACTTC	CASSLAGGPHEQYF
TRBD1	TRBV11-2	TRBJ1-2	.	TGTGCCAGCAGTTCCCAGGGGGGGGGCTACACCTTC	CASSSQGGGYTF
TRBD2	TRBV5-1	TRBJ2-1	.	TGCGCCAGCAGCTTGCGGGCTAGCGGGGAGTACAATGAGCAGTTCTTC	CASSLRASGEYNEQFF
.	TRBV30	TRBJ1-4	.	TGTGCCTGGAGTCCTCCTCTAGCAACTAATGAAAAACTGTTTTTT	CAWSPPLATNEKLFF
.	TRBV27	TRBJ1-4	.	TGTGCCAGCAGATTCATTGCAACTAATGAAAAACTGTTTTTT	CASRFIATNEKLFF
.	TRBV12-3/TRBV12-4	TRBJ2-3	.	TGTGCCAGCAGTTTAGGTGAACGGGAGACCAACACAGATACGCAGTATTTT	CASSLGERETNTDTQYF
.	TRBV2	TRBJ1-5	once	TGTGCCAGCAGGCCGGAGCTTCAGCCCCAGCATTTT	CASRPELQPQHF
.	TRBV7-9	TRBJ2-4	.	TGTGCCAGCAGCCCGTACTTGGGTTCAAACATTCAGTACTTC	CASSPYLGSNIQYF
TRBD1	TRBV12-3/TRBV12-4	TRBJ2-7	few	TGTGCCAGCAGTTTCGCGACAGGGATTTCCGAGCAGTACTTC	CASSFATGISEQYF
TRBD2	TRBV12-3/TRBV12-4	TRBJ2-2	.	TGTGCCAGCAGAACAGGACTAGCGGGAGGCGGCGGGGAGCTGTTTTTT	CASRTGLAGGGGELFF
.	TRBV6-5	TRBJ2-5	once	TGTGCCAGCAGGAAGGGCGGGAAGAGGACCCAGTACTTC	CASRKGGKRTQYF
TRBD1	TRBV13	TRBJ1-1	.	TGTGCCAGCAGCCCCGGACAGGGTACGAACACTGAAGCTTTCTTT	CASSPGQGTNTEAFF
TRBD2	TRBV2	TRBJ2-2	.	TGTGCCAGCAGTGAAGCGTCCGGATTGGCGGGGGACTCAGCGAACACCGGGGAGCTGTTTTTT	CASSEASGLAGDSANTGELFF
TRBD2	TRBV10-3	TRBJ2-3	.	TGTGCCATCAGTGGCCCGGGACTAGCATACGTTACGCAGTATTTT	CAISGPGLAYVTQYF
.	TRBV30	TRBJ2-5	few	TGTGCCTGGAGTGTAAGGACAAGTAAGCAGTACTTC	CAWSVRTSKQYF
TRBD1	TRBV9	TRBJ2-1	.	TGTGCCAGCAGCGCACAGGGGGGCTACTACAATGAGCAGTTCTTC	CASSAQGGYYNEQFF
.	TRBV12-3/TRBV12-4	TRBJ1-6	few	TGTGCCAGCAGTTTACGTGACGGGAATTCACCCCTCCACTTT	CASSLRDGNSPLHF
.	TRBV6-8	TRBJ2-5	.	TGTGCCAGTATCGTAGGACAGAACTACGGGCAGTACTTC	CASIVGQNYGQYF
.	TRBV5-1	TRBJ2-1	few	TGCGCCAGCAGCTTCAACGGTGGTTCCTACAATGAGCAGTTCTTC	CASSFNGGSYNEQFF
.	TRBV27	TRBJ2-3	.	TGTGCCAGCTGGAGGGGTCGGGATACGCAGTATTTT	CASWRGRDTQYF
.	TRBV12-3/TRBV12-4	TRBJ2-5	.	TGTGCCAGCAGTTTTGGACCAGGGGTAAGAGAGACCCAGTACTTC	CASSFGPGVRETQYF
TRBD1	TRBV18	TRBJ2-7	few	TGTGCCAGCTCCATTGGGACAGGGGAGTCCTACGAGCAGTACTTC	CASSIGTGESYEQYF
TRBD2	TRBV7-9	TRBJ2-3	.	TGTGCCAGCAGTGGGACTAGCGGGACCACAGATACGCAGTATTTT	CASSGTSGTTDTQYF
.	TRBV28	TRBJ1-1	.	TGTGCCAGCAGTTCTCACGGGGCGAACACTGAAGCTTTCTTT	CASSSHGANTEAFF
.	TRBV11-3	TRBJ2-1	few	TGTGCCAGCAGCCAGGGGACTATCCGGTTCACAGAGCAGTTCTTC	CASSQGTIRFTEQFF
TRBD2	TRBV9	TRBJ2-1	few	TGTGCCAGCAGCAGGACTAGCGGGGGGCGTGATGAGCAGTTCTTC	CASSRTSGGRDEQFF
.	TRBV10-3	TRBJ2-7	few	TGTGCCATCAGTGAGTTAAAGGTCGGCGAGCAGTACTTC	CAISELKVGEQYF
.	TRBV3-1	TRBJ2-5	.	TGTGCCAGCAGCCAAAAGACAAACCAAGAGACCCAGTACTTC	CASSQKTNQETQYF
TRBD1	TRBV6-6	TRBJ2-5	.	TGTGCCAGCAGTTACTCCCGGGACAGGGTAAACCAAGAGACCCAGTACTTC	CASSYSRDRVNQETQYF
.	TRBV7-9	TRBJ2-1	.	TGTGCCAGCAGCCCCCTTATGGGAGATGAGCAGTTCTTC	CASSPLMGDEQFF
TRBD1	TRBV20-1	TRBJ1-1	.	TGCAGTGCACCAGTCCCGGGACAGGGGATGAACACTGAAGCTTTCTTT	CSAPVPGQGMNTEAFF
.	TRBV2	TRBJ2-1	.	TGTGCCAGTTTACCCGGGAGCTACAATGAGCAGTTCTTC	CASLPGSYNEQFF
.	TRBV20-1	TRBJ1-2	.	TGCAGTGCCGAGAGGTCTTATGGCTACACCTTC	CSAERSYGYTF
.	TRBV3-1	TRBJ1-5	.	TGTGCCAGCAGCCAAGACTCGCAGGCTCAGCCCCAGCATTTT	CASSQDSQAQPQHF
.	TRBV4-2	TRBJ2-3	.	TGTGCCAGCAGCCAAGTTGGGACGGGATCAGCCGGGACAGATACGCAGTATTTT	CASSQVGTGSAGTDTQYF
.	TRBV6-1	TRBJ2-7	many	TGTGCCAGCAGTGAGGAACTTAAATACGAGCAGTACTTC	CASSEELKYEQYF
.	TRBV4-1	TRBJ1-2	.	TGCGCCAGCAGCCAAGGTATGGCAGTATCTCCTAACTATGGCTACACCTTC	CASSQGMAVSPNYGYTF
.	TRBV4-2	TRBJ2-1	few	TGTGCCAGCAGCCAAGATCCTAGCGCCATTATACAGTTCTTC	CASSQDPSAIIQFF
.	TRBV20-1	TRBJ2-7	.	TGCAGTGCTCCCCCCCGGAAGGATAGACCCTACGAGCAGTACTTC	CSAPPRKDRPYEQYF
.	TRBV28	TRBJ1-2	few	TGTGCCAGCAGTCTAGGGACGGGGCGCTATGGCTACACCTTC	CASSLGTGRYGYTF
.	TRBV12-3/TRBV12-4	TRBJ2-7	.	TGTGCCAGCACAAACGGGACAGCGGGGAGCGAGCAGTACTTC	CASTNGTAGSEQYF
.	TRBV6-6	TRBJ2-7	few	TGTGCCAGCAGTTACATCCAGATAGGGGAATACGAGCAGTACTTC	CASSYIQIGEYEQYF
TRBD1	TRBV2	TRBJ2-3	.	TGTGCCATCGGAGGACAGGGGGCGTTGGCAGATACGCAGTATTTT	CAIGGQGALADTQYF